Listed below are T cell receptor beta chains from one sample, sequenced in a study of blood T cell repertoires in COVID-19. The protocol was immunoSEQ multiplex PCR, while the TCRdb copy is restricted to in-frame clones and leaves out a portion. The table records approximately 170,000 clones, 80% of them present only once. The sample was PBMCs or T cells enriched from blood (not recorded which). These receptors were collected from a middle-aged man who had recovered from COVID-19. The CDR3 runs from the conserved cysteine through the conserved F or W. The order of the fields is CDR3 DNA, CDR3 protein, J gene, clone size, D gene, V gene. D genes are given only for firm matches. Some rows have no size entry. The others give once, few or many, or a class for an expanded clone.

CDR3 DNA: TGTGCCTGGAGGAGTTTCGAGACAGTAAAAGAGACCCAGTACTTC
CDR3 protein: CAWRSFETVKETQYF
J gene: TRBJ2-5
clone size: .
D gene: .
V gene: TRBV30

CDR3 DNA: TGTGCTAGTGGCCTGACAGGGGGAGGCACAGATACGCAGTATTTT
CDR3 protein: CASGLTGGGTDTQYF
J gene: TRBJ2-3
clone size: once
D gene: TRBD1
V gene: TRBV12-5

CDR3 DNA: TGTGCCAGTACTACAGGGGCCGTTGATGGCTACACCTTC
CDR3 protein: CASTTGAVDGYTF
J gene: TRBJ1-2
clone size: .
D gene: TRBD1
V gene: TRBV19

CDR3 DNA: TGTGCCAGCAGCTCTAGGGGTGCGAATCAGCCCCAGCATTTT
CDR3 protein: CASSSRGANQPQHF
J gene: TRBJ1-5
clone size: .
D gene: .
V gene: TRBV6-5

CDR3 DNA: TGTGCCAGCAACCATCAGGGGACAGCTCTCGGAGCTTTCTTT
CDR3 protein: CASNHQGTALGAFF
J gene: TRBJ1-1
clone size: .
D gene: TRBD1
V gene: TRBV6-5

CDR3 DNA: TGCGCCAGCAGCCCCGGGGACAGTACCTATGGCTACACCTTC
CDR3 protein: CASSPGDSTYGYTF
J gene: TRBJ1-2
clone size: .
D gene: TRBD1
V gene: TRBV5-1

CDR3 DNA: TGTGCCAGCAGTGACGTAACTAGCGGGGGAGATACGCAGTATTTT
CDR3 protein: CASSDVTSGGDTQYF
J gene: TRBJ2-3
clone size: .
D gene: TRBD2
V gene: TRBV2

CDR3 DNA: TGTGCCAGCAGCCAAGAAATTATGGGCGGCTACACCTTC
CDR3 protein: CASSQEIMGGYTF
J gene: TRBJ1-2
clone size: .
D gene: .
V gene: TRBV3-1/TRBV3-2

CDR3 DNA: TGTGCCTGGAGTGGGACAGCCCCCTCACCCCTCCACTTT
CDR3 protein: CAWSGTAPSPLHF
J gene: TRBJ1-6
clone size: .
D gene: .
V gene: TRBV30

CDR3 DNA: TGTGCCATCAGTGCCGCCGGGGGGTCTGAAGCTTTCTTT
CDR3 protein: CAISAAGGSEAFF
J gene: TRBJ1-1
clone size: .
D gene: .
V gene: TRBV10-3

CDR3 DNA: TGTGCCAGCAGCGCCATGGGACAGGGGGCATGGACCGGGGAGCTGTTTTTT
CDR3 protein: CASSAMGQGAWTGELFF
J gene: TRBJ2-2
clone size: few
D gene: TRBD1
V gene: TRBV9

CDR3 DNA: TGTGCCAGCAGTCAAAGGTCAGGGTCATCACATATTACCACCGGGGAGCTGTTTTTT
CDR3 protein: CASSQRSGSSHITTGELFF
J gene: TRBJ2-2
clone size: .
D gene: .
V gene: TRBV27

CDR3 DNA: TGTGCCAGGGGTGACAGGGGGCTAAGCTACACCTTC
CDR3 protein: CARGDRGLSYTF
J gene: TRBJ1-2
clone size: .
D gene: TRBD1
V gene: TRBV6-5